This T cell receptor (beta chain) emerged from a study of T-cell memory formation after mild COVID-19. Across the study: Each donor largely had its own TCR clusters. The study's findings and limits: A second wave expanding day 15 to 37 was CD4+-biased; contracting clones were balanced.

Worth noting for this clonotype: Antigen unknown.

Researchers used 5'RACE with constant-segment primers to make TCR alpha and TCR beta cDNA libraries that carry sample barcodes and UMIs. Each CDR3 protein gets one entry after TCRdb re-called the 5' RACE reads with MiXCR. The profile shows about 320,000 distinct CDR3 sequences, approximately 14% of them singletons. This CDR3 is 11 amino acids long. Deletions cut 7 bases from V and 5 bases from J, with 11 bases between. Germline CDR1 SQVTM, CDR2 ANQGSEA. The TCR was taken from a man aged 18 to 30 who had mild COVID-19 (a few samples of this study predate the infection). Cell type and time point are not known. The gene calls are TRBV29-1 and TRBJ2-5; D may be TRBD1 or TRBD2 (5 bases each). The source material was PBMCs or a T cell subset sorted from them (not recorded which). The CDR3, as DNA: TGCAGCGCCCCAGAGGGGGAGACCCAGTACTTC. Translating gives CSAPEGETQYF.